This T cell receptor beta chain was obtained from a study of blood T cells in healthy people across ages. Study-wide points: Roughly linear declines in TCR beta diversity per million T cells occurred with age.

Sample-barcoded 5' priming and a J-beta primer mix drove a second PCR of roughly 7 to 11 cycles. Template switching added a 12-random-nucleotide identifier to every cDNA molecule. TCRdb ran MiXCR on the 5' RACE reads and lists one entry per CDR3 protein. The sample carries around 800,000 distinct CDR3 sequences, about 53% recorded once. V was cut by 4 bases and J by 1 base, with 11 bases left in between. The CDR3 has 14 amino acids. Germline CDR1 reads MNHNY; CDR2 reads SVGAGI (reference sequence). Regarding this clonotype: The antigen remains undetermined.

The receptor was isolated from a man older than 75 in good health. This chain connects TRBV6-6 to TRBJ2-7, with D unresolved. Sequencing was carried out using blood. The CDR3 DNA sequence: TGTGCCAGCAGTTTATTATTCGCTTCCTACGAGCAGTACTTC. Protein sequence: CASSLLFASYEQYF.